This T cell receptor (beta chain) emerged from a study of T cells in Graves' hyperthyroidism and ophthalmopathy. General observations from the study: Blood shared most expanded thyroid clonotypes above 0.001. Model-based prediction identified ophthalmopathy a median approximately 6 months prior to its onset.

V was pared by 4 bases and J by 4 bases, with 5 bases of the junction left unmatched. Germline V gene sequence: CDR1 SGHDT, CDR2 YYEEEE. This CDR3 spans 15 amino acids. In regard to this clonotype: Its antigen remains unidentified.

Regions amplified from RNA transcripts were the TCR beta CDR3 regions. HTBI primers drove first-round RT-PCR of the TCR CDR3. TCRdb analysed the multiplex PCR reads with MiXCR anew, one entry per CDR3 protein. Found here are 250,000 to 300,000 distinct CDR3 sequences, about 14% of them singletons; the top ten hold roughly 14%. The sequence was obtained from a woman between 40 and 55 years old with Graves' hyperthyroidism that later progressed to Graves' ophthalmopathy. The sample taken for sequencing was blood. The gene calls are TRBV5-6 and TRBJ2-3; 11 bases are a match to TRBD2. CDR3 nucleotides: TGTGCCAGCAGCATACTAGCGGGAGTCCCAGATACGCAGTATTTT. Translated, it gives CASSILAGVPDTQYF.